Shown below are 24 T cell receptor beta chains from a single sample sequenced in a study of Ad26.COV2.S vaccination and SARS-CoV-2 variants. This sample's treatment: around 19 received Ad26.COV2.S at low or high dose, single or two shots; about 5 received placebo; per-sample allocation not given. Collection of samples fell on day 63 after the first vaccine or placebo injection. The assay was immunoSEQ multiplex PCR, and TCRdb's table has in-frame clones only and misses some. The data hold about 350,000 clones, with about 85% observed a single time. The specimen was peripheral blood, collected in a trial of Ad26.COV2.S vaccine versus placebo. These receptors were taken from a person aged 18-65 years who received the Ad26.COV2.S COVID-19 vaccine or a placebo.

This chain joins TRBV11-2 and TRBJ1-2, with D possibly TRBD1 on 5 matching bases. This CDR3 has 17 amino acids. From germline, CDR1 is SGHAT and CDR2 FQNNGV. Trimming took off 1 base at V and 6 bases at J, with 21 bases between the two ends. CDR3 in amino acids: CASSLVGADSARNGYTF. The CDR3 DNA reads TGTGCCAGCAGCTTAGTAGGGGCAGATTCTGCGAGAAATGGCTACACCTTC.

On this clone: The sample holds other DNA sequences that translate to the same CDR3. The rearrangement joins TRBV27 to TRBJ1-4, with unresolved D. V was trimmed by 6 bases and J by 6 bases, leaving 8 bases between them. This CDR3 has 12 amino acids. The germline gives CDR1 MNHEY, CDR2 SMNVEV (reference sequence). For the CDR3, the DNA is TGTGCCAGCAGCCGGCGAGATGAAAAACTGTTTTTT. Translating gives CASSRRDEKLFF.

The chain recombines TRBV19 with TRBJ1-5; the match to TRBD1 covers 7 bases. The germline gives CDR1 LNHDA, CDR2 SQIVND (reference sequence). There are 17 residues in the CDR3. V shed 7 bases, J shed 0 bases, and the junction held 12 bases outside the gene matches. The DNA of the CDR3 is TGTGCCAGTACTAAAGGGACAGATTCCTTTAGCAATCAGCCCCAGCATTTT. Translated: CASTKGTDSFSNQPQHF.

This chain connects TRBV7-2 to TRBJ1-4; D perhaps matches TRBD1 (5 bases). The length of the CDR3 is 13 residues. Trimming took off 6 bases at V and 8 bases at J, with 13 bases between the two ends. Germline V gives CDR1 SGHTA, CDR2 FQGNSA. CDR3 sequence (DNA): TGTGCCAGCAGTCGGGACTACGGGGAAAAACTGTTTTTT. Translation gives CASSRDYGEKLFF.

This chain connects TRBV3-1 (or the pseudogene TRBV3-2) to TRBJ2-5; D possibly corresponds to TRBD2 (6 bases). Germline V gives CDR1 LGHDT, CDR2 YNNKEL (reference sequence). This CDR3 region has 14 residues. Trimming stripped 4 bases from V and 1 base from J, with 10 bases between. The CDR3 nucleotides are TGTGCCAGCAGCCTCGCGGGGTCCCAAGAGACCCAGTACTTC. It specifies CASSLAGSQETQYF.

The chain carries TRBV6-2 or TRBV6-3 and TRBJ2-7; 9 positions agree with TRBD2. The germline gives CDR1 MNHEY, CDR2 SVGEGT. The length of the CDR3 is 16 residues. The V segment lost 2 bases and the J segment 0 bases; nucleotides outside the gene matches: 5. CDR3 sequence reads: CASSYGGGGFSYEQYF. The CDR3 DNA sequence: TGTGCCAGCAGTTACGGCGGGGGGGGCTTCTCCTACGAGCAGTACTTC.

The chain uses TRBV9 and TRBJ2-7, with 8 bases that match TRBD1. Germline V lookup: CDR1 SGDLS, CDR2 YYNGEE. With 4 bases clipped from V and 2 bases from J, the junction kept 8 bases outside the gene matches. The CDR3 covers 15 residues. CDR3 in DNA: TGTGCCAGCAGCCCCCGGACAGGGAATACCTACGAGCAGTACTTC. Translating it yields CASSPRTGNTYEQYF. Drawing the rest from reference TRBV9 and TRBJ2-7, the complete variable domain is DSGVTQTPKHLITATGQRVTLRCSPRSGDLSVYWYQQSLDQGLQFLIQYYNGEERAKGNILERFSAQQFPDLHSELNLSSLELGDSALYFCASSPRTGNTYEQYFGPGTRLTVT.

The J gene is TRBJ1-3, the V gene TRBV2; D is unclear. CDR1 and CDR2 (germline): SNHLY, FYNNEI. The CDR3 spans 12 residues. V shed 6 bases and J shed 4 bases, with 7 bases lying between them. The CDR3 coding sequence is TGTGCCAGCAGAACAGTAGGAAACACCATATATTTT. This codes for CASRTVGNTIYF.

The V and J genes are TRBV6-1 and TRBJ1-5; TRBD1 matches 7 bases. Germline trimming cut 0 bases from V and 5 bases from J; bases unmatched to any gene: 4. The CDR3 totals 15 residues. CDR1 and CDR2 from the germline V gene are MNHNS and SASEGT. The DNA for the CDR3 is TGTGCCAGCAGTGAAGCGGGGGACAGTTATCAGCCCCAGCATTTT. Protein sequence: CASSEAGDSYQPQHF.

The chain is built from TRBV7-2 and TRBJ2-7, with D maybe TRBD2 (6 bases). CDR1 SGHTA and CDR2 FQGNSA come from the germline V gene. V dropped 1 base and J dropped 2 bases, with 12 bases sitting between them. This CDR3 is 15 amino acids long. Written as DNA, the CDR3 is TGTGCCAGCAGCTTAGAGTCTAGCGTCACCTACGAGCAGTACTTC. The encoded protein is CASSLESSVTYEQYF.

V and J are TRBV2 and TRBJ2-1; no firm D call. The CDR3 totals 14 residues. CDR1 is SNHLY and CDR2 is FYNNEI in the germline V gene. V lost 6 bases and J 4 bases, leaving 13 bases between the germline ends. CDR3: CASREPDTYNEQFF. The CDR3 region has the DNA TGTGCCAGCAGGGAACCAGACACGTACAATGAGCAGTTCTTC.

The chain recombines TRBV11-2 with TRBJ1-1; a possible D gene is TRBD1 (5 bases). V gave up 7 bases and J gave up 0 bases, with 15 bases separating them. This CDR3 comprises 15 residues. The germline CDR1 and CDR2 sequences are SGHAT and FQNNGV. The CDR3 reads CASKLDRQMNTEAFF. CDR3 nucleotide sequence: TGTGCCAGCAAGTTAGACAGACAGATGAACACTGAAGCTTTCTTT.

J is TRBJ2-2 and V is TRBV7-2; 14 bases are shared with TRBD2. CDR3 size: 15 residues. Germline V gives CDR1 SGHTA, CDR2 FQGNSA. Trimming removed 5 bases from V and 7 bases from J; junction bases left unmatched: 3. CDR3 loop: CASSDGLAGGGELFF. CDR3 coding DNA: TGTGCCAGCAGCGATGGACTAGCGGGGGGCGGGGAGCTGTTTTTT.

This CDR3 reads CSTGGRETQYF. CDR3 sequence (DNA): TGCAGTACTGGGGGGAGGGAGACCCAGTACTTC. The rearrangement joins TRBV20-1 to TRBJ2-5; D might be TRBD2 (6 bases). CDR1 and CDR2 (germline): DFQATT, SNEGSKA (reference sequence). The length of the CDR3 is 11 residues. Trimming cost V 8 bases and J 5 bases, with 12 bases left between them.

The V gene is TRBV27, the J gene TRBJ1-6; TRBD1 aligns across 8 bases. Germline V lookup: CDR1 MNHEY, CDR2 SMNVEV (reference sequence). The junction had 12 bases not matched to a gene; V was cut back by 7 bases and J by 10 bases. The CDR3 has 15 residues. The DNA of the CDR3 is TGTGCCAGCACCCCAAGGACAGGGCTTCTATCACCCCTCCACTTT. This gives the protein CASTPRTGLLSPLHF.

The chain combines TRBV28 with TRBJ1-6; D remains ambiguous. This CDR3 region has 12 residues. Germline values: CDR1 MDHEN, CDR2 SYDVKM. Trimming stripped 5 bases from V and 11 bases from J, with 10 bases between. This CDR3 is CASSGGRPPLHF. Here the CDR3 DNA reads TGTGCCAGCAGTGGTGGGAGGCCACCCCTCCACTTT.

This chain joins TRBV19 and TRBJ1-2, with 7 nucleotides matching TRBD1. CDR1 and CDR2 from the germline V gene are LNHDA and SQIVND (reference sequence). V was clipped by 4 bases and J by 8 bases; unmatched bases: 7. The CDR3 has 13 amino acids. The CDR3 DNA follows: TGTGCCAGTAGTACGACAGGGTTTATGGGCTACACCTTC. This gives the protein CASSTTGFMGYTF.

The chain combines TRBV5-5 with TRBJ2-2; D gene ambiguous. This CDR3 is 16 amino acids long. The V end lost 5 bases, the J end lost 0 bases, and 14 bases lay between the germline ends. Per germline, CDR1 SGHKS and CDR2 YYEKEE (reference sequence). CDR3 DNA: TGTGCCAGCAGTCTCCTTGTAGGTACGAACACCGGGGAGCTGTTTTTT. It codes for CASSLLVGTNTGELFF.

The CDR3 DNA is TGTGCCAGTAGTCCCTGGGGAGGTTGGGAGACCCAGTACTTC. It yields the protein CASSPWGGWETQYF. This chain uses TRBV19 with TRBJ2-5; possibly TRBD2 for D (6 bases). The CDR3 extends over 14 amino acids. Germline V gene data show CDR1 as LNHDA and CDR2 as SQIVND (reference sequence). V was shortened by 5 bases and J by 5 bases, with 15 bases between the two germline ends. The full variable domain, rest sourced from reference TRBV19 and TRBJ2-5, is DGGITQSPKYLFRKEGQNVTLSCEQNLNHDAMYWYRQDPGQGLRLIYYSQIVNDFQKGDIAEGYSVSREKKESFPLTVTSAQKNPTAFYLCASSPWGGWETQYFGPGTRLLVL.

The table lists this clone with many counts. The gene calls are TRBV5-8 and TRBJ2-1; D remains ambiguous. The germline V gene has CDR1 SGHTS and CDR2 YDEGEE. CDR3 length: 12 amino acids. V lost 3 bases to trimming and J lost 6 bases, with 7 bases between them. The CDR3 DNA is TGTGCCAGCAGCTGGCGAGGCAATGAGCAGTTCTTC. It specifies CASSWRGNEQFF.

V and J are TRBV7-6 and TRBJ1-6; 9 positions match TRBD1. There are 21 residues in the CDR3. Losses at the gene ends were 5 bases for V and 10 bases for J; bases not matched to a gene: 27. The germline CDR1 and CDR2 sequences are SGHVS and FNYEAQ. In nucleotides, the CDR3 is TGTGCCAGCAGCCGCATAGGTGGACAGGGGTTGTCGGCGCCAGTAAAATCACCCCTCCACTTT. It encodes CASSRIGGQGLSAPVKSPLHF.

This clone has just a few counts. This chain links TRBV5-6 with TRBJ2-6; D is possibly TRBD1 or TRBD2 (6 bases each). V gave up 0 bases and J gave up 3 bases, with 13 bases separating them. Per the germline V gene, CDR1 is SGHDT and CDR2 is YYEEEE. The CDR3 covers 17 residues. Here the CDR3 reads CASSLVGGRGGANVLTF. In DNA, the CDR3 is TGTGCCAGCAGCTTGGTAGGGGGGCGCGGTGGGGCCAACGTCCTGACTTTC. Full variable domain (remainder filled in from reference TRBV5-6 and TRBJ2-6): DAGVTQSPTHLIKTRGQQVTLRCSPKSGHDTVSWYQQALGQGPQFIFQYYEEEERQRGNFPDRFSGHQFPNYSSELNVNALLLGDSALYLCASSLVGGRGGANVLTFGAGSRLTVL.

This rearrangement joins TRBV5-1 to TRBJ2-7, with TRBD1 matching 7 bases. The CDR3 is 14 residues long. The V and J ends lost 5 bases and 13 bases, in that order; junction bases with no gene match: 18. The germline CDR1 and CDR2 sequences are SGHRS and YFSETQ. CDR3 DNA sequence: TGCGCCAGCAGGCCCGACAGGGTGATTCAGAGGGGATACTTC. This translates into CASRPDRVIQRGYF.

This rearrangement joins TRBV4-1 to TRBJ1-4, with TRBD1 identical over 8 bases. Losses at the gene ends were 3 bases for V and 8 bases for J; bases not matched to a gene: 8. The CDR3 extends over 15 amino acids. Per germline, CDR1 MGHRA and CDR2 YSYEKL. CDR3 DNA: TGCGCCAGCAGCCATTACCAGGGGGCAGGGGAAAAACTGTTTTTT. The encoded protein is CASSHYQGAGEKLFF.